This TCR beta chain derives from a study of molecular identifiers for immune sequencing clone quantification. This clonotype was detected many times. MiXCR, applied by TCRdb to the PCR reads, yields one record per CDR3 protein. The sample lists roughly 320,000 distinct CDR3 sequences, about 21% occurring once. The clonotype was recovered from a human donor in good health. Some libraries in this study had Jurkat cell RNA spiked in. The sequencing input was naive CD8+ T cells from blood, with Jurkat cell RNA spiked in. The subset was: FACS-sorted CD8+CD4-CCR7+CD45RA+ naive T cells.

The CDR3 sequence is CSVVRETGELFF. CDR3 nucleotides: TGCAGCGTTGTTCGGGAAACCGGGGAGCTGTTTTTT. The rearrangement joins TRBV29-1 to TRBJ2-2; D is possibly TRBD2 (5 bases). Trimming took 4 bases from V and 5 from J, leaving 8 bases between them. The CDR3 loop spans 12 amino acids. The germline CDR1 and CDR2 sequences are SQVTM and ANQGSEA.